This T cell receptor (beta chain) was obtained from a study of blood T cell repertoires in COVID-19. V lost 4 bases to trimming and J lost 0 bases; unmatched junction nucleotides: 6. The CDR3 totals 16 residues. Per the germline V gene, CDR1 is MNHEY and CDR2 is SMNVEV (reference sequence). Repertoires were generated with immunoSEQ multiplex PCR, while TCRdb's copy carries only in-frame clones and drops some. The sample yields a few hundred thousand clones, about 87% seen once. Participants reported their clinical history, and cohort assignment relied on those reports. The sequenced sample consisted of PBMCs or T cells enriched from blood (not recorded which). The TCR sequence derives from a man aged 35 to 55 in a cohort exposed to, infected with or recovered from COVID-19 (not recorded which). The chain is built from TRBV27 and TRBJ2-4; 7 nucleotides agree with TRBD2. The CDR3 coding sequence is TGTGCCAGCAGTTCCCCCCAGCGGGGAGCCAAAAACATTCAGTACTTC. It codes for CASSSPQRGAKNIQYF.